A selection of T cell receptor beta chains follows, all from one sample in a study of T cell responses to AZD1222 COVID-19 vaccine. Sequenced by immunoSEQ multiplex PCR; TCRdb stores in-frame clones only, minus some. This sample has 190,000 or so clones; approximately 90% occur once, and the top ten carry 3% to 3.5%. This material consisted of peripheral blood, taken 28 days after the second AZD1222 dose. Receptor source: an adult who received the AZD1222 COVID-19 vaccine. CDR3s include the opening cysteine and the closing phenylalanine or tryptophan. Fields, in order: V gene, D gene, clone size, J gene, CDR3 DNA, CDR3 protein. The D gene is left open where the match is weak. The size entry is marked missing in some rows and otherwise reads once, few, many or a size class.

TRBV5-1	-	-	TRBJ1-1	TGCGCCAGCAGCTTGTCAGGCGCTCTGAACACTGAAGCTTTCTTT	CASSLSGALNTEAFF
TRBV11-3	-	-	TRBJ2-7	TGTGCCAGCAGCTTAACCCGTCAGGGAGGCGAGCAGTACTTC	CASSLTRQGGEQYF
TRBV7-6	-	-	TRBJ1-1	TGTGCCAGCAGCCCTTACGGGGGTGGTGCTGAAGCTTTCTTT	CASSPYGGGAEAFF
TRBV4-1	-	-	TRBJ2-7	TGCGCCAGCAGCCAAGACTTCAGGGAGTCCTACGAGCAGTACTTC	CASSQDFRESYEQYF
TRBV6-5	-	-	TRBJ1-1	TGTGCCAGCATACAAGGGCTAAAGACTGAAGCTTTCTTT	CASIQGLKTEAFF
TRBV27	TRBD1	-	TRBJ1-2	TGTGCCAGCAGTTTCGTGTCCAGGGGGCCTGGCTACACCTTC	CASSFVSRGPGYTF
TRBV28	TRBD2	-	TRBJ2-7	TGTGCCAGCTCTTCGGGTACTAGCGCCTACTCCTACGAGCAGTACTTC	CASSSGTSAYSYEQYF
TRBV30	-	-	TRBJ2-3	TGTGCCTGGAGTGTAGGGCTAGCTGATACGCAGTATTTT	CAWSVGLADTQYF
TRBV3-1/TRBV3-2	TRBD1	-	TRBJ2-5	TGTGCCAGCAGAAGGGGACAGCAAGAGACCCAGTACTTC	CASRRGQQETQYF
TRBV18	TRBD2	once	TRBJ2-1	TGTGCCAGCTCACCACGACTAGCGGGAGACAATGAGCAGTTCTTC	CASSPRLAGDNEQFF
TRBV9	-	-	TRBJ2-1	TGTGCCAGCAGCGCTGGGACTTACGGTGAGCAGTTCTTC	CASSAGTYGEQFF
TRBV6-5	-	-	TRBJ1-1	TGTGCCAGCAGGCCTCCTCTGCCGGGGTCGACTGAAGCTTTCTTT	CASRPPLPGSTEAFF
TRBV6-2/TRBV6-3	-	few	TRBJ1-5	TGTGCCAGCAGTTTACTGAGCAATCAGCCCCAGCATTTT	CASSLLSNQPQHF
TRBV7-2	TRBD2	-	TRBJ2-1	TGTGCCAGCGCCCCCCCCCGACTAGCGGGAGGGAATGAGCAGTTCTTC	CASAPPRLAGGNEQFF
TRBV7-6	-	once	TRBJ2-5	TGTGCCAGCAGCTTAGAACAGACTCTCTGGGAGACCCAGTACTTC	CASSLEQTLWETQYF
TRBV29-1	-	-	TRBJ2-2	TGCAGCGTTTCGCGGACTGGATTGAACACCGGGGAGCTGTTTTTT	CSVSRTGLNTGELFF
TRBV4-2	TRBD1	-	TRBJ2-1	TGTGCCAGCAGCCAGGACAGGGGGAGCGGGGCTGAGCAGTTCTTC	CASSQDRGSGAEQFF
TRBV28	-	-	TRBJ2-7	TGTGCCAGCAGTTTCATGACGGGGGAGGCCTACGAGCAGTACTTC	CASSFMTGEAYEQYF
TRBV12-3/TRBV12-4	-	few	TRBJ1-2	TGTGCCAGCAGCCTTTCGGTAGGGGAAGGCTACACCTTC	CASSLSVGEGYTF
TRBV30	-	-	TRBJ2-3	TGTGCCTGGAGTGTAAGTCGTGATACGCAGTATTTT	CAWSVSRDTQYF
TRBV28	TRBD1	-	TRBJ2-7	TGTGCCAGCAGTTTTAGAGGGACAGGGGCCTACGAGCAGTACTTC	CASSFRGTGAYEQYF
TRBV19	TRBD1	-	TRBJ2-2	TGTGCCAGTAGTACCGACAGGGGGTCAGGCACCGGGGAGCTGTTTTTT	CASSTDRGSGTGELFF
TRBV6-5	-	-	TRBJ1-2	TGTGCCAGCAGTTACTCGGGACACATTAACTATGGCTACACCTTC	CASSYSGHINYGYTF
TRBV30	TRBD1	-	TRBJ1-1	TGTGCCTGGAGTCTCGGGACAGCAAACACTGAAGCTTTCTTT	CAWSLGTANTEAFF
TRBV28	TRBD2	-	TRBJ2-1	TGTGCCAGCAGTCTCCCCCCTCTTGGGACTAGCGAAGATAGCTCCTACAATGAGCAGTTCTTC	CASSLPPLGTSEDSSYNEQFF
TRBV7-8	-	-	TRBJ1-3	TGTGCCAGCAGCTCGGCAGCACAGGGCTCTGGAAACACCATATATTTT	CASSSAAQGSGNTIYF
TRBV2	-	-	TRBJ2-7	TGTGCCAGCAGTGTGACAGTTCAGTACTTC	CASSVTVQYF
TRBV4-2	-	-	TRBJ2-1	TGTGCCAGCAGCGAGGGTTCATCCGAGAGTAATGAGCAGTTCTTC	CASSEGSSESNEQFF
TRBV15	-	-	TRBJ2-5	TGTGCCACCAGCAGAGCTCTAGCGCTCCAAGAGACCCAGTACTTC	CATSRALALQETQYF
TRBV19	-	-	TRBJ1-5	TGTGCCAGTAGTATACAGGGGCCTCAGCCCCAGCATTTT	CASSIQGPQPQHF
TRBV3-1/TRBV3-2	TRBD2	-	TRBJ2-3	TGTGCCAGCAGCACACCGGGACTAGGAGATACGCAGTATTTT	CASSTPGLGDTQYF
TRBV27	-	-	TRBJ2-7	TGTGCCAGCAGTCACCAGAGGGCTGGGTTCAACTACGAGCAGTACTTC	CASSHQRAGFNYEQYF
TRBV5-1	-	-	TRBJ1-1	TGCGCCAGCAGGCAGGGGTTGAACACTGAAGCTTTCTTT	CASRQGLNTEAFF
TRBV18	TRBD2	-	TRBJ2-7	TGTGCCAGCTCACCGCTGGGACTAGACGAGCAGTACTTC	CASSPLGLDEQYF
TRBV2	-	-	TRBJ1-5	TGTGCCAGCAGTGCAAGGGGCAATCAGCCCCAGCATTTT	CASSARGNQPQHF
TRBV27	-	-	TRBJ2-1	TGTGCCAGCAGTTTATCTCCCCACAATGAGCAGTTCTTC	CASSLSPHNEQFF